The 32 T cell receptor beta chains below were found in one sample sequenced in a study of neoadjuvant anti-PD-1 for oral cavity cancer. Sequencing used immunoSEQ multiplex PCR; TCRdb keeps in-frame clones, though not all of them. The sample has approximately 8,000 clones, 50% to 70% seen once. Time point indicated: after neoadjuvant nivolumab, at surgical resection. The sample was PBMCs, taken after nivolumab (anti-PD-1) treatment. These receptors originate from a person aged 35-79 years with oral cavity squamous cell carcinoma.

The V gene is TRBV19, the J gene TRBJ1-1; 7 bases line up with TRBD1. The V gene end was trimmed by 5 bases and the J gene end by 3 bases; junction bases not matched to a gene: 9. Germline CDR1 and CDR2: LNHDA and SQIVND (reference sequence). The CDR3 totals 15 residues. The CDR3, as DNA: TGTGCCAGTAGTCCCCACAGGGGAAGGGACACTGAAGCTTTCTTT. It translates to CASSPHRGRDTEAFF.

The chain is built from TRBV5-1 and TRBJ2-3; 16 bases map to TRBD2. Trimming cost V 3 bases and J 9 bases; bases outside gene matches: 4. The CDR3 has 15 amino acids. The germline V gene encodes CDR1 SGHRS and CDR2 YFSETQ. The CDR3, as DNA: TGCGCCAGCAGCTCTGGGACTAGCGGGGGGGACACGCAGTATTTT. It yields the protein CASSSGTSGGDTQYF.

This chain uses TRBV7-8 with TRBJ2-5; perhaps TRBD1 as D (9 bases). Trimming shortened V by 5 bases and J by 1 base, and 20 bases separated the two germline ends. This CDR3 has 17 residues. The V gene's germline CDR1 is SGHVS and CDR2 FQNEAQ. The CDR3 nucleotides read TGTGCCAGCAGCCCGACGGGGGGGACAGGGTTCCAAGAGACCCAGTACTTC. Residues: CASSPTGGTGFQETQYF.

The chain joins TRBV29-1 to TRBJ1-2; possibly TRBD1 for D (6 bases). CDR1 is SQVTM, CDR2 ANQGSEA, per germline. V was cut by 0 bases and J by 5 bases, with 13 bases left in between. This CDR3 has 14 amino acids. The CDR3 reads CSVEEGGWGYGYTF. As DNA, the CDR3 is TGCAGCGTTGAAGAGGGGGGCTGGGGTTATGGCTACACCTTC.

As to this clone: At one boundary the junction diverges from the germline segment, which might be a read error. J is TRBJ1-2 and V is TRBV5-1; maybe TRBD1 (5 bases). The CDR3 is made up of 13 amino acids. The germline V gene has CDR1 SGHRS and CDR2 YFSETQ. The CDR3 spells CASSTEGRGGPHF. CDR3 in DNA: TGCGCCAGCAGCACGGAAGGGAGGGGCGGTCCCCACTTC.

The chain employs TRBV2 and TRBJ2-7; no definite D call. V shed 0 bases and J shed 2 bases, with 8 bases lying between them. This CDR3 comprises 14 residues. Germline CDR1 reads SNHLY; CDR2 reads FYNNEI. The CDR3 spells CASSEAASAYEQYF. Here the CDR3 DNA reads TGTGCCAGCAGTGAAGCCGCGTCCGCCTACGAGCAGTACTTC.

The chain links TRBV5-1 to TRBJ2-3; the D call may be TRBD1 or TRBD2 (5 bases each). CDR1 SGHRS and CDR2 YFSETQ come from the germline V gene. CDR3 length equals 14 residues. V dropped 2 bases and J dropped 6 bases, with 13 bases sitting between them. CDR3 DNA sequence: TGCGCCAGCAGCTTTGGGACCCCGACGGATACGCAGTATTTT. This encodes CASSFGTPTDTQYF.

The CDR3 sequence is CATSVRRQSNTGELFF. The DNA of the CDR3 is TGTGCCACCAGCGTCCGGCGGCAGTCGAACACCGGGGAGCTGTTTTTT. The V call is TRBV15, the J call TRBJ2-2, with D uncertain. CDR1 LNHNV and CDR2 YYDKDF come from the germline V gene (reference sequence). Trimming left V 5 bases short and J 0 bases short, with 13 bases between. The CDR3 has 16 residues.

The V call is TRBV19, the J call TRBJ2-1; D is possibly TRBD1 or TRBD2 (5 bases each). Germline V gene sequence: CDR1 LNHDA, CDR2 SQIVND (reference sequence). Trimming took 3 bases from V and 7 from J, leaving 10 bases between them. This CDR3 spans 13 amino acids. The CDR3, as DNA: TGTGCCAGTAGTATCGGGACGGTTAATGAGCAGTTCTTC. Translated: CASSIGTVNEQFF.

This chain uses TRBV7-9 with TRBJ1-2, with D possibly being TRBD1 (6 bases). Germline CDR1 reads SEHNR; CDR2 reads FQNEAQ (reference sequence). The CDR3 totals 14 residues. With 1 base removed from V and 7 bases from J, the gap between germline ends came to 13 bases. The CDR3 DNA reads TGTGCCAGCAGCTTAGGGCGGGGGCAAACTGGCTACACCTTC. Translated, it gives CASSLGRGQTGYTF.

The chain has TRBV6-6 and TRBJ1-1; the D is unclear. From germline, CDR1 is MNHNY and CDR2 SVGAGI (reference sequence). CDR3 length: 14 residues. V was shortened by 2 bases and J by 10 bases, with 17 bases between the two germline ends. CDR3 nucleotide sequence: TGTGCCAGCAGTTACCCCGCCGGCCCGGCGGGAGCTTTCTTT. It translates to CASSYPAGPAGAFF.

In its sample, this clone was seen a few times. The chain is built from TRBV6-4 and TRBJ2-2; 7 nucleotides agree with TRBD1. J was trimmed by 7 bases and V by 3 bases; bases with no gene match: 2. Germline lookup yields CDR1 MRHNA and CDR2 SNTAGT. The CDR3 contains 13 residues. CDR3 nucleotides: TGTGCCAGCAGTGAGACAGGGAACGGGGAGCTGTTTTTT. As protein: CASSETGNGELFF.

The V gene is TRBV7-9, the J gene TRBJ2-1; TRBD2 agrees at 10 bases. Germline values: CDR1 SEHNR, CDR2 FQNEAQ (reference sequence). The CDR3 sequence is 19 residues long. The V gene end was trimmed by 7 bases and the J gene end by 0 bases; junction bases not matched to a gene: 15. The CDR3 loop is CASTVRGTSDQVSYNEQFF. DNA of the CDR3: TGTGCCAGCACCGTGCGGGGGACTAGCGACCAAGTCTCCTACAATGAGCAGTTCTTC. The full variable domain, in which reference TRBV7-9 and TRBJ2-1 provide the parts outside the CDR3, is DTGVSQNPRHKITKRGQNVTFRCDPISEHNRLYWYRQTLGQGPEFLTYFQNEAQLEKSRLLSDRFSAERPKGSFSTLEIQRTEQGDSAMYLCASTVRGTSDQVSYNEQFFGPGTRLTVL.

The rearrangement joins TRBV6-1 to TRBJ2-3, with 7 positions matching TRBD1. V gave up 4 bases and J gave up 2 bases; unmatched junction bases: 12. The CDR3 spans 17 residues. Germline lookup yields CDR1 MNHNS and CDR2 SASEGT. The CDR3 spells CASSALRQGSATDTQYF. The CDR3 coding sequence is TGTGCCAGCAGTGCTCTCAGACAGGGTAGCGCCACAGATACGCAGTATTTT.

The CDR3 nucleotides read TGTGCCAGCAGTTCTCAAAGGGGGGATGAGCAGTTCTTC. Translating gives CASSSQRGDEQFF. This chain joins TRBV28 and TRBJ2-1, with D perhaps being TRBD1 or TRBD2 (6 bases each). This CDR3 has 13 residues. Trimming pared 4 bases from V and 8 bases from J, leaving 12 bases between. In germline, CDR1 is MDHEN, CDR2 SYDVKM.

V usage is TRBV7-9 and J usage is TRBJ2-3; D call uncertain. The V gene's germline CDR1 is SEHNR and CDR2 FQNEAQ (reference sequence). Trimming took off 6 bases at V and 7 bases at J, with 8 bases between the two ends. The CDR3 covers 11 residues. DNA of the CDR3: TGTGCCAGCAGTTGGACGTATACGCAGTATTTT. Amino acids: CASSWTYTQYF. Full variable domain (missing parts from reference TRBV7-9 and TRBJ2-3): DTGVSQNPRHKITKRGQNVTFRCDPISEHNRLYWYRQTLGQGPEFLTYFQNEAQLEKSRLLSDRFSAERPKGSFSTLEIQRTEQGDSAMYLCASSWTYTQYFGPGTRLTVL.

The chain employs TRBV5-4 and TRBJ2-5, with D possibly matching TRBD2 (5 bases). V lost 7 bases, J lost 3 bases, and 13 bases lay in between. CDR3 length equals 13 residues. The germline V gene encodes CDR1 SGHNT and CDR2 YYREEE (reference sequence). This chain's CDR3 is CASARLAEETQYF. The DNA of the CDR3 is TGTGCCAGCGCCCGGCTAGCCGAAGAGACCCAGTACTTC.

The chain combines TRBV7-2 with TRBJ2-2; 11 bases match TRBD1. V was clipped by 4 bases and J by 0 bases; unmatched bases: 10. CDR1 is SGHTA, CDR2 FQGNSA, per germline. The CDR3 has 19 residues. DNA of the CDR3: TGTGCCAGCAGCTCAAGAGGGACAGGGGGAGCTACGAACACCGGGGAGCTGTTTTTT. This codes for CASSSRGTGGATNTGELFF.

In its sample, this clone was seen a few times. The rearrangement links TRBV7-9 to TRBJ1-1, with D unresolved. The V gene lost 4 bases and the J gene lost 6 bases, with 9 bases spanning the gap. The germline V gene has CDR1 SEHNR and CDR2 FQNEAQ (reference sequence). This CDR3 contains 12 residues. The CDR3 DNA reads as TGTGCCAGCAGCTCGTACAATTCTGAAGCTTTCTTT. Its protein is CASSSYNSEAFF.

The chain joins TRBV4-3 to TRBJ1-4; unclear D gene. The CDR3 is 15 amino acids. V was shortened by 1 base and J by 7 bases, with 13 bases between the two germline ends. Germline V gene lookup returns CDR1 LGHNA and CDR2 YSLEER. In nucleotides, the CDR3 is TGCGCCAGCAGCCAAGGGCTACTTCGAGCTGAAAAACTGTTTTTT. It translates to CASSQGLLRAEKLFF.

V is TRBV7-9 and J is TRBJ2-5, with TRBD2 identical over 7 bases. The CDR3 has 15 amino acids. V was pared by 6 bases and J by 2 bases, with 9 bases of the junction left unmatched. Germline loops: CDR1 SEHNR, CDR2 FQNEAQ (reference sequence). CDR3 loop: CASSMGRGVQETQYF. Written as DNA, the CDR3 is TGTGCCAGCAGTATGGGCCGGGGGGTTCAAGAGACCCAGTACTTC.

The rearrangement links TRBV28 to TRBJ1-5; D gene uncertain. Germline V gene lookup returns CDR1 MDHEN and CDR2 SYDVKM. This CDR3 has 16 residues. The V gene lost 7 bases and the J gene lost 1 base, with 17 bases spanning the gap. The CDR3, as DNA: TGTGCCAGCACCTTCCTTAACCAGGCCAGCAATCAGCCCCAGCATTTT. Amino acids: CASTFLNQASNQPQHF.

This clone was detected a few times. This rearrangement joins TRBV4-1 to TRBJ2-7; D gene uncertain. V gave up 3 bases and J gave up 2 bases, with 8 bases separating them. The CDR3 runs to 13 residues. Germline loops: CDR1 MGHRA, CDR2 YSYEKL. The CDR3 DNA reads TGCGCCAGCAGCCAGTCAGAGACCTACGAGCAGTACTTC. This sequence encodes CASSQSETYEQYF.

This clone was observed a few times. The V gene is TRBV7-2, the J gene TRBJ2-1; 14 positions agree with TRBD2. Germline loops: CDR1 SGHTA, CDR2 FQGNSA. There are 15 residues in the CDR3. V lost 4 bases, J lost 6 bases, and 2 bases stayed unmatched. The CDR3 coding sequence is TGTGCCAGCAGCTCAGGGACTAGCGGGGGCAATGAGCAGTTCTTC. Translated: CASSSGTSGGNEQFF.

This clone was detected a few times. The genes are TRBV19 and TRBJ1-1; TRBD1 matches 10 bases. After removal of 1 base from V and 1 base from J, the junction contained 9 bases not matched to a gene. Per the germline V gene, CDR1 is LNHDA and CDR2 is SQIVND (reference sequence). The CDR3 has 18 residues. In DNA form, the CDR3 reads TGTGCCAGTAGTATAGCGGGTCCCGGGACAGGGGCGAACACTGAAGCTTTCTTT. Amino acid sequence: CASSIAGPGTGANTEAFF.

This chain links TRBV7-2 with TRBJ1-5, with 9 nucleotides matching TRBD1. The CDR3 runs 15 residues. CDR1 is SGHTA, CDR2 FQGNSA, per germline. After removal of 1 base from V and 6 bases from J, the junction contained 4 bases not matched to a gene. The CDR3 here is CASSLGDRAGQPQHF. CDR3 DNA: TGTGCCAGCAGCTTAGGGGACAGGGCAGGTCAGCCCCAGCATTTT.

This CDR3 reads CASSGESGGTDTQYF. In nucleotides, the CDR3 is TGTGCCAGCAGTGGGGAGAGCGGGGGAACAGATACGCAGTATTTT. The V and J genes are TRBV27 and TRBJ2-3; 8 bases align to TRBD2. Per the germline V gene, CDR1 is MNHEY and CDR2 is SMNVEV (reference sequence). V lost 5 bases and J lost 3; bases outside the gene matches: 7. This CDR3 spans 15 amino acids.

The chain links TRBV19 to TRBJ2-1, with 7 positions matching TRBD1. The germline gives CDR1 LNHDA, CDR2 SQIVND (reference sequence). The ends lost 9 bases at V and 1 base at J; junction bases unmatched: 3. This CDR3 comprises 13 residues. The CDR3 DNA is TGTGCCAGCGGGACAGCTTCCTACAATGAGCAGTTCTTC. It specifies CASGTASYNEQFF.

This clone was observed a few times. This chain connects TRBV11-2 to TRBJ1-6; no definite D call. The CDR3 totals 15 residues. Germline V gives CDR1 SGHAT, CDR2 FQNNGV. The V end was cut by 5 bases, the J end by 0 bases, with 8 bases between. CDR3 DNA: TGTGCCAGCAGCCCCCCCCGCTCCTATAATTCACCCCTCCACTTT. This codes for CASSPPRSYNSPLHF.

The rearrangement uses TRBV27 and TRBJ1-6; weak D call: TRBD1 (6 bases). Trimming took off 6 bases at V and 10 bases at J, with 25 bases between the two ends. This CDR3 region has 17 residues. Germline V gives CDR1 MNHEY, CDR2 SMNVEV (reference sequence). This CDR3 reads CASSRQAITLEGSPLHF. The DNA of the CDR3 is TGTGCCAGCAGCAGACAGGCTATTACCCTGGAAGGGTCACCCCTCCACTTT.

The chain couples TRBV28 to TRBJ1-6; possibly TRBD1 for D (5 bases). The ends were cut back, 6 bases at V and 4 bases at J, with 13 bases in the middle. Germline assignment: CDR1 MDHEN and CDR2 SYDVKM. The CDR3 extends over 15 amino acids. The CDR3 coding sequence is TGTGCCAGCAGCGGCGGGGGGGGATATAATTCACCCCTCCACTTT. This sequence encodes CASSGGGGYNSPLHF. Full variable domain (remainder filled in from reference TRBV28 and TRBJ1-6): DVKVTQSSRYLVKRTGEKVFLECVQDMDHENMFWYRQDPGLGLRLIYFSYDVKMKEKGDIPEGYSVSREKKERFSLILESASTNQTSMYLCASSGGGGYNSPLHFGNGTRLTVT.

This clone was detected only a few times. The V gene is TRBV27, the J gene TRBJ1-1; the D is unclear. This CDR3 is 13 amino acids long. Germline CDR1 is MNHEY and CDR2 is SMNVEV (reference sequence). Trimming left V 8 bases short and J 9 bases short, with 19 bases between. CDR3 sequence: CASSGLSGRKAFF. CDR3 nucleotide sequence: TGTGCCAGCTCTGGGCTCTCCGGGCGAAAAGCTTTCTTT.